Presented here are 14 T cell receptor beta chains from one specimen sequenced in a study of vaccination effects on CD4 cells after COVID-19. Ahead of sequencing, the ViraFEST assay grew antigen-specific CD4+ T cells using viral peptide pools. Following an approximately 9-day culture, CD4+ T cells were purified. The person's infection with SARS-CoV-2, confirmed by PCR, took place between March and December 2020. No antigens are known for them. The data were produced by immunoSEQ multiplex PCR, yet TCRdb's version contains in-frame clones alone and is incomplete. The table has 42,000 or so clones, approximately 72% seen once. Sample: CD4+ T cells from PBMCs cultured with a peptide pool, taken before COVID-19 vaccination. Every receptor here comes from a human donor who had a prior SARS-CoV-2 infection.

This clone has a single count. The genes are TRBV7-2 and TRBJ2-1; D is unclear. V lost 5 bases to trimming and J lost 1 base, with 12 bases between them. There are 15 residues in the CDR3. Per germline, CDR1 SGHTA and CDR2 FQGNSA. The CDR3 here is CASSPRLRSYNEQFF. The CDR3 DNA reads TGTGCCAGCAGCCCAAGGCTACGATCCTACAATGAGCAGTTCTTC.

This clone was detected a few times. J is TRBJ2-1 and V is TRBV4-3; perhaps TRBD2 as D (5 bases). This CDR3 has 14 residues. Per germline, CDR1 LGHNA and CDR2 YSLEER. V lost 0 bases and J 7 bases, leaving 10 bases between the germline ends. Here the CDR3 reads CASSQEGRGNEQFF. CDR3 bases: TGCGCCAGCAGCCAAGAGGGCCGCGGGAATGAGCAGTTCTTC.

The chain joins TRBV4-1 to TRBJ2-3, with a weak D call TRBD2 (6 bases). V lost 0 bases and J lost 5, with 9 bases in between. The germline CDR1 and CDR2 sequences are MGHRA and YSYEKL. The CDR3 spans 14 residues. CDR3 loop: CASSQEGAGDTQYF. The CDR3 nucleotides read TGCGCCAGCAGCCAAGAAGGAGCGGGAGATACGCAGTATTTT.

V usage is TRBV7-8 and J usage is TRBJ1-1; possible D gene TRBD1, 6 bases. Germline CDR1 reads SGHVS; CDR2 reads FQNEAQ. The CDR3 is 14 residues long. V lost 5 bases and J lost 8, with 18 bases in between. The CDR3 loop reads CASSPGGARKEAFF. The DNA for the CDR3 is TGTGCCAGCAGCCCGGGGGGGGCCCGGAAAGAAGCTTTCTTT.

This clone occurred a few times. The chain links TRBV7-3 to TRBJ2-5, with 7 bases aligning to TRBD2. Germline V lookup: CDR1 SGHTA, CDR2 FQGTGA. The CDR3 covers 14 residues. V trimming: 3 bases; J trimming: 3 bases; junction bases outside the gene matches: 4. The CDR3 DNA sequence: TGTGCCAGCAGCTTTGGTGGGGGGGAAGAGACCCAGTACTTC. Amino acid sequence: CASSFGGGEETQYF. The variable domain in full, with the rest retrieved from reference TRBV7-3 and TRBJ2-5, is GAGVSQTPSNKVTEKGKYVELRCDPISGHTALYWYRQSLGQGPEFLIYFQGTGAADDSGLPNDRFFAVRPEGSVSTLKIQRTERGDSAVYLCASSFGGGEETQYFGPGTRLLVL.

CDR3 loop: CASSLENTGELFF. In DNA form, the CDR3 reads TGTGCCAGCAGCTTGGAGAACACCGGGGAGCTGTTTTTT. The gene calls are TRBV7-2 and TRBJ2-2; D not certain. Germline loops: CDR1 SGHTA, CDR2 FQGNSA. There are 13 residues in the CDR3. V lost 3 bases, J lost 1 base, and 3 bases lay in between.

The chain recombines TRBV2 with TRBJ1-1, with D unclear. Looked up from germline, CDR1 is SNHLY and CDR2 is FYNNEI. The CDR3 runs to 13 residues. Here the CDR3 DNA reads TGTGTCGCCAATGAGGGATTTAACACTGAAGCTTTCTTT. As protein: CVANEGFNTEAFF.

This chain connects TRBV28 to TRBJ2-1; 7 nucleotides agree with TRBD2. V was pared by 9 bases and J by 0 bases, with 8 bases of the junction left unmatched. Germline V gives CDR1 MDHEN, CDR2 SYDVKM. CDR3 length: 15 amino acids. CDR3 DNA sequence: TGTGCCAGTACTCGGGGGGAAAGCTCCTACAATGAGCAGTTCTTC. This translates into CASTRGESSYNEQFF.

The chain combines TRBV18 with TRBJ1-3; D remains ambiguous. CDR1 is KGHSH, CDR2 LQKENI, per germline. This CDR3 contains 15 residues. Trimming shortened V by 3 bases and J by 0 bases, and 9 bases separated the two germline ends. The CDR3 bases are TGTGCCAGCTCACCCCGGGGAGCCTCTGGAAACACCATATATTTT. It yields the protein CASSPRGASGNTIYF.

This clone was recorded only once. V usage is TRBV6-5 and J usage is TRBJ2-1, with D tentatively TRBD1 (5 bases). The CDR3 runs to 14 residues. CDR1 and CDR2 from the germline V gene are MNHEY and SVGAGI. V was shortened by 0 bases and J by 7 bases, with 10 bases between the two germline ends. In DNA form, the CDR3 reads TGTGCCAGCAGTTACTCCAGGGTGTATAATGAGCAGTTCTTC. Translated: CASSYSRVYNEQFF.

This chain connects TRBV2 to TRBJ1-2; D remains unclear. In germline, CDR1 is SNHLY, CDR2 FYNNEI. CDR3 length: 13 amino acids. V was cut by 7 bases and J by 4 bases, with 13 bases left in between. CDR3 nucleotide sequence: TGTGCCAGCATTCGGGAGGGCGGCTATGGCTACACCTTC. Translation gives CASIREGGYGYTF. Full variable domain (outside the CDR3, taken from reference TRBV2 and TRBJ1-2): EPEVTQTPSHQVTQMGQEVILRCVPISNHLYFYWYRQILGQKVEFLVSFYNNEISEKSEIFDDQFSVERPDGSNFTLKIRSTKLEDSAMYFCASIREGGYGYTFGSGTRLTVV.

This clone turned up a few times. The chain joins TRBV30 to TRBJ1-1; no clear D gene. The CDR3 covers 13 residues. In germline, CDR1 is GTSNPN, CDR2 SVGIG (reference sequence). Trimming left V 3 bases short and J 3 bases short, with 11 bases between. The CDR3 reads CAWRGITDTEAFF. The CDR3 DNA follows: TGTGCCTGGAGGGGTATCACAGACACTGAAGCTTTCTTT.

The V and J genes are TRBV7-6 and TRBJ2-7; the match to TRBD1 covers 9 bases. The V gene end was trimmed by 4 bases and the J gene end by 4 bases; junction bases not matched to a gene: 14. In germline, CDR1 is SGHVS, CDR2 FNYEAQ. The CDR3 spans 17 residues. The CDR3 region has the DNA TGTGCCAGCAGCTCCACGGGGCCGGACAGGGGTCTTTACGAGCAGTACTTC. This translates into CASSSTGPDRGLYEQYF.

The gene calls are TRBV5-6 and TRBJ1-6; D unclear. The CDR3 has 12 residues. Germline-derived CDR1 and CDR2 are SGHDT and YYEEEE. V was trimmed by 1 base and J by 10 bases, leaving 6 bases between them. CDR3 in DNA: TGTGCCAGCAGCTTGTTCGGGTCACCCCTCCACTTT. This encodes CASSLFGSPLHF.